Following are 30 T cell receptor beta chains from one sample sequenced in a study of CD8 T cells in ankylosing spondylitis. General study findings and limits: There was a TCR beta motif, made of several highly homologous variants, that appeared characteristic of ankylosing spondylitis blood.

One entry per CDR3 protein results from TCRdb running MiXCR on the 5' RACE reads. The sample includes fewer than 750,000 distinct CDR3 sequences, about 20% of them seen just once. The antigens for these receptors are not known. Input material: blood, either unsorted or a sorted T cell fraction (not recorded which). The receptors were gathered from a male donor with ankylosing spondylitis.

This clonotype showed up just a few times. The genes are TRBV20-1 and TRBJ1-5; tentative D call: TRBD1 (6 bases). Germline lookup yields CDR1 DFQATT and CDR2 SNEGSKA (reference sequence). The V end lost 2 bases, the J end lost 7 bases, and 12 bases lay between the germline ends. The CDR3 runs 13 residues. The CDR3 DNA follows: TGCAGTGCTAGAATGGACAGTTTACAGCCCCAGCATTTT. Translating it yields CSARMDSLQPQHF.

CDR3 loop: CASSEEVAVDTQYF. CDR3 DNA: TGTGCCAGCAGTGAAGAGGTAGCAGTAGATACGCAGTATTTT. The rearrangement joins TRBV2 to TRBJ2-3; D is unresolved. Germline V gene data show CDR1 as SNHLY and CDR2 as FYNNEI. Trimming took off 1 base at V and 5 bases at J, with 10 bases between the two ends. CDR3 length: 14 residues.

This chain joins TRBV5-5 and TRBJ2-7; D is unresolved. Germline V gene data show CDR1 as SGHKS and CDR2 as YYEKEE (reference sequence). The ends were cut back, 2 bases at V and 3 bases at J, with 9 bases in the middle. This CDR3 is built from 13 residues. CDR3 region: CASSFGIHYEQYF. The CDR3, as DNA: TGTGCCAGCAGCTTTGGCATACACTACGAGCAGTACTTC.

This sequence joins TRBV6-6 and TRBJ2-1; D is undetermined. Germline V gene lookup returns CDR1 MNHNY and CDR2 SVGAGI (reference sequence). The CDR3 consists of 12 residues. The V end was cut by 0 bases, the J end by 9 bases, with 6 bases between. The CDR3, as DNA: TGTGCCAGCAGTTACTCCAACGGTGAGCAGTTCTTC. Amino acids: CASSYSNGEQFF.

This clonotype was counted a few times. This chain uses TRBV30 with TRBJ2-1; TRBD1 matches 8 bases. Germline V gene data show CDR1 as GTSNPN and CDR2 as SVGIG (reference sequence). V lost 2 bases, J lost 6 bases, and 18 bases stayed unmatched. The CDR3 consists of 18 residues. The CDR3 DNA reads TGTGCCTGGAGTAACCAAAGACTGACAGGGGTGTCCACCAATGAGCAGTTCTTC. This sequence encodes CAWSNQRLTGVSTNEQFF.

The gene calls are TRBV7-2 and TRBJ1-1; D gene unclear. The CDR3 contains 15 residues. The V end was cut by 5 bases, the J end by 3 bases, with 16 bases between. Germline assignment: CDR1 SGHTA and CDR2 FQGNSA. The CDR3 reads CASSQAEGDHTEAFF. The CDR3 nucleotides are TGTGCCAGCAGCCAAGCCGAAGGTGACCACACTGAAGCTTTCTTT.

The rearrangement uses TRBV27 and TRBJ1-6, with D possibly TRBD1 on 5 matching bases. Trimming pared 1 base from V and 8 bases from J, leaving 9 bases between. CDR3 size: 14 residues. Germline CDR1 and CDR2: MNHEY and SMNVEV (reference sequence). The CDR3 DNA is TGTGCCAGCAGTTTATTCCCAGGGTATTCACCCCTCCACTTT. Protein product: CASSLFPGYSPLHF.

Here the CDR3 DNA reads TGTGCCAGCAGCCAAGGGGGTAGCGGGAAGTACAATGAGCAGTTCTTC. Residues: CASSQGGSGKYNEQFF. This chain uses TRBV4-2 with TRBJ2-1; TRBD2 agrees at 8 bases. Germline-derived CDR1 and CDR2 are LGHNA and YNFKEQ. J gave up 4 bases and V 1 base, and 6 bases lay outside the gene matches. The CDR3 has 16 amino acids.

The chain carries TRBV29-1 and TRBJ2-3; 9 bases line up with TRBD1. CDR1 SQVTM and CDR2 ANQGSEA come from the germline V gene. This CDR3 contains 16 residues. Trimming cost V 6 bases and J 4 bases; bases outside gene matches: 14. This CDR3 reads CSVVRADRGLADTQYF. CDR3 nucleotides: TGCAGCGTCGTGAGAGCGGACAGGGGCCTTGCAGATACGCAGTATTTT.

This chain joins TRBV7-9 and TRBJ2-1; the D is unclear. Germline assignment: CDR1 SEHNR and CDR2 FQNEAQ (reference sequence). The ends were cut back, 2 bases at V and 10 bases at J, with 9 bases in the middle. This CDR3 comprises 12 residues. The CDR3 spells CASSLRASEQFF. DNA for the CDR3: TGTGCCAGCAGCTTACGAGCCTCGGAGCAGTTCTTC.

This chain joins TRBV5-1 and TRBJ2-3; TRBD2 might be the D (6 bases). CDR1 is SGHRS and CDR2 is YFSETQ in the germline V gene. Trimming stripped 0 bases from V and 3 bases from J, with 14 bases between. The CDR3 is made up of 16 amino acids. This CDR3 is CASSLARGLVTDTQYF. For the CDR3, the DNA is TGCGCCAGCAGCTTGGCCCGGGGGTTAGTGACAGATACGCAGTATTTT.

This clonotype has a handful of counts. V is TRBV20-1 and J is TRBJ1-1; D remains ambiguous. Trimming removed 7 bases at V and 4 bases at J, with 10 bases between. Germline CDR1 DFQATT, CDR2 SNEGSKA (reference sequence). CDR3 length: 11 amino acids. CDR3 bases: TGCAGTGGACTGAGGGTCACTGAAGCTTTCTTT. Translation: CSGLRVTEAFF.

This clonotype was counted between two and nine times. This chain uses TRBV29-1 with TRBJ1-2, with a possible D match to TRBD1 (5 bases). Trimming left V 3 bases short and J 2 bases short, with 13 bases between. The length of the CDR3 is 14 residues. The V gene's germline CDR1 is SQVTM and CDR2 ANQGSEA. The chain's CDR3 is CSVDLGRANYGYTF. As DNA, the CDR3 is TGCAGCGTTGATTTGGGCAGGGCGAACTATGGCTACACCTTC.

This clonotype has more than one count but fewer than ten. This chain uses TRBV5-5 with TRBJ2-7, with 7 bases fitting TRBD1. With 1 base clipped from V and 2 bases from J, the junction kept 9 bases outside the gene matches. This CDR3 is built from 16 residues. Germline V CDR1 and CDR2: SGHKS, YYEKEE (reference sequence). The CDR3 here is CASSLHRQGWTYEQYF. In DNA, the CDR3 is TGTGCCAGCAGCTTGCATCGACAGGGTTGGACCTACGAGCAGTACTTC.

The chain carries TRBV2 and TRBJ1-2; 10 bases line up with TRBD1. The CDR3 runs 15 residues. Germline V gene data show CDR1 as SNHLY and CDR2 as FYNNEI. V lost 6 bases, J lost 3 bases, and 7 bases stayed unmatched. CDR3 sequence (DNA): TGTGCCAGCAGGACGACAGGGGGCGCGTACTATGGCTACACCTTC. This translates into CASRTTGGAYYGYTF.

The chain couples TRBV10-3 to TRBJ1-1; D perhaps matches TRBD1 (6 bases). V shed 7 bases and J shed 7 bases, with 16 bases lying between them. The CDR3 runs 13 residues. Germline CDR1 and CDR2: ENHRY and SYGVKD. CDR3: CAIKEGHGDEAFF. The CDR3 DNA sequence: TGTGCCATCAAGGAGGGACATGGAGATGAAGCTTTCTTT.

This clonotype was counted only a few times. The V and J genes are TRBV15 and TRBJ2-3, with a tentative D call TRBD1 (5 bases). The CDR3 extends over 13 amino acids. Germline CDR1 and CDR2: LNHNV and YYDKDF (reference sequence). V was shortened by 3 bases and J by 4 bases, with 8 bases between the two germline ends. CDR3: CATSRDKADTQYF. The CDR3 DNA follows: TGTGCCACCAGCAGGGACAAGGCAGATACGCAGTATTTT.

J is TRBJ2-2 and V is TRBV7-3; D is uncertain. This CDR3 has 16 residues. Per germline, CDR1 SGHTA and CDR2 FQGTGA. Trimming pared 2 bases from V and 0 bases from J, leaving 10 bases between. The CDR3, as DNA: TGTGCCAGCAGCTTAGAGCAGCTTGCGAACACCGGGGAGCTGTTTTTT. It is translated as CASSLEQLANTGELFF.

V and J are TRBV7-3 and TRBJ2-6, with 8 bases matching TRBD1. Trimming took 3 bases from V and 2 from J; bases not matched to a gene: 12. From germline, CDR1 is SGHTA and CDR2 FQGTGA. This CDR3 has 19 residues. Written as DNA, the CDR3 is TGTGCCAGCAGCTTCCCCCCCGGGACAGGACCAACTGGGGCCAACGTCCTGACTTTC. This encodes CASSFPPGTGPTGANVLTF. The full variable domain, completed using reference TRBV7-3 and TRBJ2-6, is GAGVSQTPSNKVTEKGKYVELRCDPISGHTALYWYRQSLGQGPEFLIYFQGTGAADDSGLPNDRFFAVRPEGSVSTLKIQRTERGDSAVYLCASSFPPGTGPTGANVLTFGAGSRLTVL.

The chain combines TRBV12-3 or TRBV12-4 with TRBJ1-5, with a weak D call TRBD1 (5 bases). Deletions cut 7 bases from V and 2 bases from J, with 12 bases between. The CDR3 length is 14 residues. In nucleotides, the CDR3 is TGTGCCAGCAACTATGGGGGACGCAATCAGCCCCAGCATTTT. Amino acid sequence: CASNYGGRNQPQHF.

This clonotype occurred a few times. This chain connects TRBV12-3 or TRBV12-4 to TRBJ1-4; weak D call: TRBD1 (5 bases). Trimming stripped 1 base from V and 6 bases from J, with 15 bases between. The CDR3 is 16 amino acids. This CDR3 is CASSLGQGRSYEKLFF. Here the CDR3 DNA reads TGTGCCAGCAGTTTAGGGCAGGGTCGTAGCTATGAAAAACTGTTTTTT.

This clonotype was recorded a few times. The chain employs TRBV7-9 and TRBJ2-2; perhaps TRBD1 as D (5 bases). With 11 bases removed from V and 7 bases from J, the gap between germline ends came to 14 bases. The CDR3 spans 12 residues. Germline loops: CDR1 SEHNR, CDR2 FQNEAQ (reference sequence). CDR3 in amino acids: CAWGSYFGELFF. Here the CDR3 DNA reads TGTGCCTGGGGCAGTTATTTCGGGGAGCTGTTTTTT.

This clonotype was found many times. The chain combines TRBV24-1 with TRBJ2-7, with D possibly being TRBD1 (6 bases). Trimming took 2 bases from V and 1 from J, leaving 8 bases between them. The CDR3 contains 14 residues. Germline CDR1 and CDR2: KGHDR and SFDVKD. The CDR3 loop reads CATSDSTGSYEQYF. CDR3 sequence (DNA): TGTGCCACCAGTGATTCTACAGGGTCCTACGAGCAGTACTTC.

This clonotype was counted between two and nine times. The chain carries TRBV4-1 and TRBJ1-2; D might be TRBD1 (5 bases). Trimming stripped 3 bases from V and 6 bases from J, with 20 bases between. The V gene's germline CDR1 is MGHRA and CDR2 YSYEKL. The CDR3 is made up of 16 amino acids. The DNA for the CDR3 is TGCGCCAGCAGCCAGGCTAAAGGGTGGGACGTGGATGGCTACACCTTC. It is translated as CASSQAKGWDVDGYTF.

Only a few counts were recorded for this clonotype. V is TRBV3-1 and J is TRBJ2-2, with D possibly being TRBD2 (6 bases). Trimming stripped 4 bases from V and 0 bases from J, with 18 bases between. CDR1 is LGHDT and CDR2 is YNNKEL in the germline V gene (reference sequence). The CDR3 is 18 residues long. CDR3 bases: TGTGCCAGCAGCCCTAGGCTTCCGGGACTTACGAACACCGGGGAGCTGTTTTTT. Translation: CASSPRLPGLTNTGELFF.

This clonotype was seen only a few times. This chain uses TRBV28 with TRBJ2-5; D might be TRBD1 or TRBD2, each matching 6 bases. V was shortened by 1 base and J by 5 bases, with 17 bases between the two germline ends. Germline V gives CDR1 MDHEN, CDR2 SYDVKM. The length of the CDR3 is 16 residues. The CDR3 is CASSLYGGGPEETQYF. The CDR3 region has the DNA TGTGCCAGCAGTTTATATGGTGGGGGGCCGGAGGAGACCCAGTACTTC.

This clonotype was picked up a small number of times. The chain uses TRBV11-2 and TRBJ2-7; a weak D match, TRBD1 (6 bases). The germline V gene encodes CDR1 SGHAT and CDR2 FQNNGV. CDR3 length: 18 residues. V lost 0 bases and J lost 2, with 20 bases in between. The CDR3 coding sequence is TGTGCCAGCAGCTTAGAAGCAGGTGGCCAGGGGCGAACCTACGAGCAGTACTTC. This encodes CASSLEAGGQGRTYEQYF.

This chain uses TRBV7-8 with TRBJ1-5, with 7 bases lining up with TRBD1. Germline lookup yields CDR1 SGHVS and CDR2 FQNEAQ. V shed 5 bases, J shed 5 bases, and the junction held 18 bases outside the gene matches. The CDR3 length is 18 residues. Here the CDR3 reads CASSPKDRGQPIDQPQHF. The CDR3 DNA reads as TGTGCCAGCAGCCCAAAAGATCGGGGACAGCCAATTGATCAGCCCCAGCATTTT.

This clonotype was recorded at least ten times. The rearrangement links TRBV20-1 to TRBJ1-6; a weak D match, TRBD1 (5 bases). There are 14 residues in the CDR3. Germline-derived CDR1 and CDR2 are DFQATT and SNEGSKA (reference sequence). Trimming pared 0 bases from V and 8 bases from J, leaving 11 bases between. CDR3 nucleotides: TGCAGTGCTAGAGATTCAGGGAGAGATTCACCCCTCCACTTT. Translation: CSARDSGRDSPLHF.

The CDR3 spells CASSLKTGGEFEQYF. The DNA for the CDR3 is TGTGCCAGCAGCTTGAAGACAGGGGGGGAGTTCGAGCAGTACTTC. This chain links TRBV7-8 with TRBJ2-7, with TRBD1 identical over 9 bases. The CDR3 runs to 15 residues. The V gene's germline CDR1 is SGHVS and CDR2 FQNEAQ. V gave up 3 bases and J gave up 6 bases; unmatched junction bases: 9. The whole variable domain, filled in from reference TRBV7-8 and TRBJ2-7, reads GAGVSQSPRYKVAKRGQDVALRCDPISGHVSLFWYQQALGQGPEFLTYFQNEAQLDKSGLPSDRFFAERPEGSVSTLKIQRTQQEDSAVYLCASSLKTGGEFEQYFGPGTRLTVT.